This T cell receptor beta chain was recorded in a study of beta chain features in type 1 diabetes. Staining for CD45RO/CCR7/CD25/CD127/CD95/CD27 allowed sorting of CD4+ naive, central memory, regulatory and stem cell-like memory cells. Study observations and caveats: Within each of all four CD4+ subsets, Type 1 diabetes patients had TCRB CDR3s that were moderately but significantly shorter. Shorter templates may be favored by PCR, equally so in patients and controls.

The study reverse transcribed the entire isolated RNA, so it sequenced expressed TCRB transcripts. Clones were sequenced by immunoSEQ multiplex PCR, and TCRdb holds only the in-frame ones, with some missing. This sample has around 360,000 clones, with about 12% found just once. Details on this clone: Its antigen is not known.

The length of the CDR3 is 19 residues. Germline V gene sequence: CDR1 LNHNV, CDR2 YYDKDF (reference sequence). V shed 3 bases and J shed 0 bases, with 18 bases lying between them. This sequence originates from a woman younger than 30 with type 1 diabetes. V and J are TRBV15 and TRBJ2-6; the D is unclear. Sequences were obtained from naive CD4+ T cells from blood. The CDR3 DNA is TGTGCCACCAGCAGGCTGTCCGGCGGTAGCTACTCTGGGGCCAACGTCCTGACTTTC. Translation: CATSRLSGGSYSGANVLTF.